This TCR beta chain emerged from a study of cytomegalovirus exposure and HLA in healthy donors. About this clone: Its antigen remains unknown.

Vbeta (60) and Jbeta (13) primers were used in the PCR. Original processing methods: Around 10 million of the about 80 million unique TCR beta chains counted in a later analysis were shared. TCRdb's copy holds only in-frame clones and misses some; the assay was immunoSEQ multiplex PCR. The D gene and trimming were derived from the DNA, and the V and J assignments and clone size from that table. The sample carries roughly 130,000 clones, 73% recorded once. Study-wide results and caveats: Reported findings show TCR beta sequences accurately forecast HLA-A and HLA-B alleles in most subjects. Further analysis, carried out later, found HLA-associated TCR beta chains more clonally expanded than equally common other chains. Analyses of presence and absence presupposed an approximately uniform sequencing depth across donors.

CDR3 length: 16 amino acids. The germline gives CDR1 SGHTA, CDR2 FQGTGA. V lost 5 bases to trimming and J lost 7 bases; unmatched junction nucleotides: 14. The chain uses TRBV7-3 and TRBJ2-1; 7 positions match TRBD1. The receptor comes from a woman between 35 and 50 years old in good health and CMV-seronegative. The sequenced sample was PBMCs. CDR3 amino acids: CASSPNRQGRLNEQFF. In DNA, the CDR3 is TGTGCCAGCAGCCCAAATCGACAGGGTCGGTTAAATGAGCAGTTCTTC.